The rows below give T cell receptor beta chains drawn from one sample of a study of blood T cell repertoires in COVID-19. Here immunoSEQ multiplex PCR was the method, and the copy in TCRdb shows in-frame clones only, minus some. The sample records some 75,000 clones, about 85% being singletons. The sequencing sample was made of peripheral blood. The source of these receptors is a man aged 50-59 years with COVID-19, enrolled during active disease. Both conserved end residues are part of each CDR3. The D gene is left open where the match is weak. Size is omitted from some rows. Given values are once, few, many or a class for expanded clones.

cdr3_aa: CASSTPRLQETQYF
cdr3_nt: TGTGCCAGTAGTACCCCGCGGCTGCAAGAGACCCAGTACTTC
v_call: TRBV19
clone_size: .
j_call: TRBJ2-5
d_call: .
cdr3_length: 14

cdr3_aa: CASSRGLAGVYEQYF
cdr3_nt: TGTGCCAGCAGTCGGGGACTAGCGGGAGTTTACGAGCAGTACTTC
v_call: TRBV27
clone_size: few
j_call: TRBJ2-7
d_call: TRBD2
cdr3_length: 15

cdr3_aa: CASSPGTSGYNEQFF
cdr3_nt: TGTGCCAGCAGCCCCGGGACTAGCGGATACAATGAGCAGTTCTTC
v_call: TRBV7-2
clone_size: .
j_call: TRBJ2-1
d_call: TRBD2
cdr3_length: 15

cdr3_aa: CASRQSSNQPQHF
cdr3_nt: TGTGCCAGCAGGCAGTCTAGCAATCAGCCCCAGCATTTT
v_call: TRBV7-8
clone_size: .
j_call: TRBJ1-5
d_call: .
cdr3_length: 13

cdr3_aa: CASSSLGGAGNTIYF
cdr3_nt: TGTGCCAGCAGTTCCCTCGGAGGGGCGGGAAACACCATATATTTT
v_call: TRBV6-5
clone_size: .
j_call: TRBJ1-3
d_call: .
cdr3_length: 15

cdr3_aa: CASSFYSQGGEAFF
cdr3_nt: TGTGCCAGCAGTTTCTATTCACAGGGTGGTGAAGCTTTCTTT
v_call: TRBV27
clone_size: .
j_call: TRBJ1-1
d_call: .
cdr3_length: 14

cdr3_aa: CASLASDRGRSDTQYF
cdr3_nt: TGTGCCAGTTTGGCCTCGGACAGGGGGCGATCAGATACGCAGTATTTT
v_call: TRBV19
clone_size: once
j_call: TRBJ2-3
d_call: TRBD1
cdr3_length: 16

cdr3_aa: CASSAVGRNTEAFF
cdr3_nt: TGTGCCAGCAGCGCCGTGGGGCGAAACACTGAAGCTTTCTTT
v_call: TRBV7-3
clone_size: .
j_call: TRBJ1-1
d_call: .
cdr3_length: 14

cdr3_aa: CASKSPGSYEQYF
cdr3_nt: TGCGCCAGCAAGTCCCCCGGGTCCTACGAGCAGTACTTC
v_call: TRBV4-1
clone_size: .
j_call: TRBJ2-7
d_call: .
cdr3_length: 13

cdr3_aa: CASSRGQGNEQYF
cdr3_nt: TGTGCCAGTAGTCGCGGACAGGGTAACGAGCAGTACTTC
v_call: TRBV19
clone_size: .
j_call: TRBJ2-7
d_call: TRBD1
cdr3_length: 13

cdr3_aa: CASSDQNRASAGEKLFF
cdr3_nt: TGTGCCAGCAGTGACCAAAACCGGGCCTCAGCAGGGGAAAAACTGTTTTTT
v_call: TRBV25-1
clone_size: .
j_call: TRBJ1-4
d_call: .
cdr3_length: 17

cdr3_aa: CAWVGQGARYTEAFF
cdr3_nt: TGTGCCTGGGTGGGACAGGGGGCGCGGTACACTGAAGCTTTCTTT
v_call: TRBV30
clone_size: .
j_call: TRBJ1-1
d_call: TRBD1
cdr3_length: 15

cdr3_aa: CATSRLGTSGTGWNEQFF
cdr3_nt: TGTGCCACCAGCAGACTCGGGACTAGCGGGACGGGTTGGAATGAGCAGTTCTTC
v_call: TRBV15
clone_size: .
j_call: TRBJ2-1
d_call: TRBD2
cdr3_length: 18

cdr3_aa: CASSLNRGGNEKLFF
cdr3_nt: TGTGCCAGCAGTCTAAACAGGGGAGGTAATGAAAAACTGTTTTTT
v_call: TRBV2
clone_size: .
j_call: TRBJ1-4
d_call: TRBD1
cdr3_length: 15

cdr3_aa: CASSEVRTGANEQYF
cdr3_nt: TGTGCCAGCAGTGAAGTAAGGACAGGAGCTAACGAGCAGTACTTC
v_call: TRBV2
clone_size: few
j_call: TRBJ2-7
d_call: TRBD1
cdr3_length: 15

cdr3_aa: CASSRTGGYYGYTF
cdr3_nt: TGTGCCAGCAGTCGGACAGGGGGTTACTATGGCTACACCTTC
v_call: TRBV28
clone_size: .
j_call: TRBJ1-2
d_call: TRBD1
cdr3_length: 14

cdr3_aa: CASSLGRINQPQHF
cdr3_nt: TGTGCCAGCAGTTTGGGGCGGATCAATCAGCCCCAGCATTTT
v_call: TRBV27
clone_size: .
j_call: TRBJ1-5
d_call: .
cdr3_length: 14

cdr3_aa: CASSLGLADIHEQYF
cdr3_nt: TGTGCCAGCAGCTTAGGACTAGCGGATATCCACGAGCAGTACTTC
v_call: TRBV7-9
clone_size: .
j_call: TRBJ2-7
d_call: TRBD2
cdr3_length: 15

cdr3_aa: CASRATDRPYNEQFF
cdr3_nt: TGTGCCAGCAGGGCCACGGACAGGCCTTACAATGAGCAGTTCTTC
v_call: TRBV2
clone_size: .
j_call: TRBJ2-1
d_call: TRBD1
cdr3_length: 15

cdr3_aa: CASRPTGTGEGQPQHF
cdr3_nt: TGTGCCAGCAGACCTACCGGGACAGGGGAAGGCCAGCCCCAGCATTTT
v_call: TRBV28
clone_size: .
j_call: TRBJ1-5
d_call: TRBD1
cdr3_length: 16

cdr3_aa: CASSPLGLYNEQFF
cdr3_nt: TGTGCCAGCAGCCCTTTAGGACTTTACAATGAGCAGTTCTTC
v_call: TRBV14
clone_size: .
j_call: TRBJ2-1
d_call: .
cdr3_length: 14

cdr3_aa: CASSLKRGHYVETQYF
cdr3_nt: TGTGCCAGCAGCTTAAAGAGGGGGCATTATGTGGAGACCCAGTACTTC
v_call: TRBV7-9
clone_size: .
j_call: TRBJ2-5
d_call: TRBD1
cdr3_length: 16

cdr3_aa: CAWTPYRGLNEKLFF
cdr3_nt: TGTGCCTGGACCCCATACAGGGGTCTAAATGAAAAACTGTTTTTT
v_call: TRBV30
clone_size: .
j_call: TRBJ1-4
d_call: TRBD1
cdr3_length: 15

cdr3_aa: CASSQLAGVAKNIQYF
cdr3_nt: TGTGCCAGCAGTCAGCTAGCGGGAGTAGCCAAAAACATTCAGTACTTC
v_call: TRBV27
clone_size: .
j_call: TRBJ2-4
d_call: TRBD2
cdr3_length: 16

cdr3_aa: CASSQESHFRQGGEETQYF
cdr3_nt: TGCGCCAGCAGCCAAGAATCGCATTTCCGACAGGGGGGCGAAGAGACCCAGTACTTC
v_call: TRBV4-3
clone_size: .
j_call: TRBJ2-5
d_call: TRBD1
cdr3_length: 19

cdr3_aa: CASQGGLTDTQYF
cdr3_nt: TGTGCCAGCCAGGGGGGACTGACAGATACGCAGTATTTT
v_call: TRBV7-9
clone_size: once
j_call: TRBJ2-3
d_call: .
cdr3_length: 13

cdr3_aa: CASSRLAGGPGNVGTDTQYF
cdr3_nt: TGTGCCAGCAGTCGACTAGCGGGAGGGCCGGGGAATGTGGGCACAGATACGCAGTATTTT
v_call: TRBV2
clone_size: .
j_call: TRBJ2-3
d_call: TRBD2
cdr3_length: 20

cdr3_aa: CASSRGSGGSSYNEQFF
cdr3_nt: TGTGCCAGCAGTAGAGGTAGCGGGGGAAGCTCCTACAATGAGCAGTTCTTC
v_call: TRBV7-9
clone_size: .
j_call: TRBJ2-1
d_call: TRBD2
cdr3_length: 17

cdr3_aa: CSVDLRQGSGNTIYF
cdr3_nt: TGCAGCGTCGACCTCAGACAGGGATCTGGAAACACCATATATTTT
v_call: TRBV29-1
clone_size: .
j_call: TRBJ1-3
d_call: TRBD1
cdr3_length: 15

cdr3_aa: CASSSPPGSGANVLTF
cdr3_nt: TGTGCCAGCAGTTCACCCCCCGGCTCTGGGGCCAACGTCCTGACTTTC
v_call: TRBV28
clone_size: .
j_call: TRBJ2-6
d_call: .
cdr3_length: 16

cdr3_aa: CASSRALNYEQYF
cdr3_nt: TGTGCCAGCAGCCGGGCGCTGAACTACGAGCAGTACTTC
v_call: TRBV14
clone_size: .
j_call: TRBJ2-7
d_call: .
cdr3_length: 13

cdr3_aa: CASRELTGGLEAFF
cdr3_nt: TGTGCCAGCAGGGAATTGACCGGAGGACTTGAAGCTTTCTTT
v_call: TRBV28
clone_size: .
j_call: TRBJ1-1
d_call: .
cdr3_length: 14

cdr3_aa: CASRRPGTGGHSPLHF
cdr3_nt: TGTGCCAGCAGGCGTCCCGGGACAGGGGGCCATTCACCCCTCCACTTT
v_call: TRBV6-6
clone_size: .
j_call: TRBJ1-6
d_call: TRBD1
cdr3_length: 16

cdr3_aa: CASSIMGDSEQYF
cdr3_nt: TGTGCCAGTAGTATAATGGGGGACTCCGAGCAGTACTTC
v_call: TRBV19
clone_size: once
j_call: TRBJ2-7
d_call: .
cdr3_length: 13

cdr3_aa: CASTDGGFGGYTF
cdr3_nt: TGTGCCAGCACCGACGGGGGTTTTGGGGGCTACACCTTC
v_call: TRBV6-5
clone_size: .
j_call: TRBJ1-2
d_call: .
cdr3_length: 13

cdr3_aa: CASSQGLADSYEQYF
cdr3_nt: TGCGCCAGCAGCCAAGGGCTAGCGGACTCCTACGAGCAGTACTTC
v_call: TRBV4-1
clone_size: .
j_call: TRBJ2-7
d_call: TRBD2
cdr3_length: 15

cdr3_aa: CASSLDRNTEAFF
cdr3_nt: TGTGCCAGCAGCTTAGACAGAAACACTGAAGCTTTCTTT
v_call: TRBV11-3
clone_size: .
j_call: TRBJ1-1
d_call: .
cdr3_length: 13

cdr3_aa: CASSGNRAGETQYF
cdr3_nt: TGTGCCAGCAGTGGAAACAGGGCTGGGGAGACCCAGTACTTC
v_call: TRBV6-6
clone_size: .
j_call: TRBJ2-5
d_call: .
cdr3_length: 14

cdr3_aa: CASSLQGPLYGYTF
cdr3_nt: TGTGCCAGCAGCTTACAGGGCCCCCTGTATGGCTACACCTTC
v_call: TRBV5-8
clone_size: .
j_call: TRBJ1-2
d_call: .
cdr3_length: 14

cdr3_aa: CASRRTGTGQSYEQYF
cdr3_nt: TGTGCCAGCAGACGTACCGGGACAGGGCAATCGTACGAGCAGTACTTC
v_call: TRBV7-2
clone_size: .
j_call: TRBJ2-7
d_call: TRBD1
cdr3_length: 16

cdr3_aa: CASKQGYREKLFF
cdr3_nt: TGCGCCAGCAAACAGGGGTATCGTGAAAAACTGTTTTTT
v_call: TRBV10-2
clone_size: .
j_call: TRBJ1-4
d_call: TRBD1
cdr3_length: 13

cdr3_aa: CAWSDLAGGRTDTQYF
cdr3_nt: TGTGCCTGGAGTGATCTAGCGGGAGGGAGGACAGATACGCAGTATTTT
v_call: TRBV30
clone_size: .
j_call: TRBJ2-3
d_call: TRBD2
cdr3_length: 16

cdr3_aa: CASRTSLEAFF
cdr3_nt: TGTGCCAGCAGGACAAGCCTTGAAGCTTTCTTT
v_call: TRBV28
clone_size: .
j_call: TRBJ1-1
d_call: .
cdr3_length: 11

cdr3_aa: CASSPTGTGNTIYF
cdr3_nt: TGCGCCAGCAGCCCTACAGGGACTGGAAACACCATATATTTT
v_call: TRBV5-1
clone_size: once
j_call: TRBJ1-3
d_call: .
cdr3_length: 14

cdr3_aa: CASSVATEVAGLPNEQFF
cdr3_nt: TGTGCCAGCAGCGTAGCTACTGAGGTAGCGGGACTACCCAATGAGCAGTTCTTC
v_call: TRBV9
clone_size: once
j_call: TRBJ2-1
d_call: TRBD2
cdr3_length: 18

cdr3_aa: CASTPQGAGTGELFF
cdr3_nt: TGTGCCAGTACTCCACAGGGGGCTGGGACCGGGGAGCTGTTTTTT
v_call: TRBV19
clone_size: .
j_call: TRBJ2-2
d_call: TRBD1
cdr3_length: 15

cdr3_aa: CASSTPQGRVTEAFF
cdr3_nt: TGTGCCAGTAGTACACCTCAGGGAAGGGTCACTGAAGCTTTCTTT
v_call: TRBV19
clone_size: .
j_call: TRBJ1-1
d_call: .
cdr3_length: 15

cdr3_aa: CASSMGRGTDTQYF
cdr3_nt: TGTGCCAGTAGTATGGGGAGAGGCACAGATACGCAGTATTTT
v_call: TRBV19
clone_size: .
j_call: TRBJ2-3
d_call: .
cdr3_length: 14

cdr3_aa: CASSAGLQETQYF
cdr3_nt: TGTGCCAGCAGTGCTGGACTGCAAGAGACCCAGTACTTC
v_call: TRBV27
clone_size: .
j_call: TRBJ2-5
d_call: .
cdr3_length: 13

cdr3_aa: CASIVSLQGEQFF
cdr3_nt: TGTGCCAGCATCGTATCCCTCCAGGGTGAGCAGTTCTTC
v_call: TRBV11-2
clone_size: few
j_call: TRBJ2-1
d_call: .
cdr3_length: 13

cdr3_aa: CSASGTQGKPQHF
cdr3_nt: TGCAGTGCGAGTGGGACACAGGGAAAGCCCCAGCATTTT
v_call: TRBV20-1
clone_size: .
j_call: TRBJ1-5
d_call: .
cdr3_length: 13

cdr3_aa: CASSRTGTSGSNEQFF
cdr3_nt: TGCGCCAGCAGCCGGACCGGGACTAGCGGGAGCAATGAGCAGTTCTTC
v_call: TRBV5-1
clone_size: .
j_call: TRBJ2-1
d_call: TRBD2
cdr3_length: 16

cdr3_aa: CASSQDLLTSGRARNEQFF
cdr3_nt: TGTGCCAGCAGCCAAGACCTCCTAACTAGCGGGAGGGCCCGAAATGAGCAGTTCTTC
v_call: TRBV4-2
clone_size: .
j_call: TRBJ2-1
d_call: TRBD2
cdr3_length: 19

cdr3_aa: CAWNGLAASTDTQYF
cdr3_nt: TGTGCCTGGAACGGACTAGCGGCGAGCACAGATACGCAGTATTTT
v_call: TRBV30
clone_size: .
j_call: TRBJ2-3
d_call: TRBD2
cdr3_length: 15

cdr3_aa: CATSRGDGRAPYEQYF
cdr3_nt: TGTGCCACCAGCAGAGGTGACGGGAGGGCTCCCTACGAGCAGTACTTC
v_call: TRBV15
clone_size: .
j_call: TRBJ2-7
d_call: TRBD2
cdr3_length: 16

cdr3_aa: CASSLMAGLRGTQYF
cdr3_nt: TGTGCCAGCAGCTTGATGGCTGGACTTCGTGGGACCCAGTACTTC
v_call: TRBV5-6
clone_size: .
j_call: TRBJ2-5
d_call: .
cdr3_length: 15

cdr3_aa: CASRNGGYNEQFF
cdr3_nt: TGTGCCAGCAGAAACGGGGGCTACAATGAGCAGTTCTTC
v_call: TRBV6-1
clone_size: .
j_call: TRBJ2-1
d_call: .
cdr3_length: 13

cdr3_aa: CASRKGQGSNQPQHF
cdr3_nt: TGTGCCAGCAGAAAGGGGCAGGGCTCGAATCAGCCCCAGCATTTT
v_call: TRBV6-5
clone_size: few
j_call: TRBJ1-5
d_call: .
cdr3_length: 15

cdr3_aa: CASSSSTVRLFF
cdr3_nt: .
v_call: TRBV6-6
clone_size: .
j_call: TRBJ1-4
d_call: .
cdr3_length: 12